This TCR beta chain was recorded in a study of tumor and adjacent non-tumor tissue in lung cancer. The CDR3 contains 13 residues. RNA was extracted from bulk tissue without any cell sorting. Chemotherapy-naive patients with new lung cancer underwent thoracic surgery in China, August–late 2014. Study-wide findings and caveats: Significantly higher TCR diversity was found in tumor than normal lung. Shorter survival was associated with higher TCR diversity in tumors.

Note on this clonotype: Its specificity is not known. At one of its ends the junction is not consistent with the germline gene, which may arise from a read error.

Three rounds of nested PCR, following a modified ARM-PCR protocol, produced the TCRbeta library. MiXCR, applied by TCRdb to the multiplex PCR reads, yields one record per CDR3 protein. The repertoire consists of 220,000 or so distinct CDR3 sequences, with about two thirds occurring once and the leading ten covering 20% to 25%. The gene calls are TRBV12-3 or TRBV12-4 and TRBJ2-5; no clear D gene. The TCR comes from a man between 60 and 75 years old with non-small cell lung cancer. The specimen was lung tumor tissue. The CDR3 DNA is TGTGCTAGCAGTTTAGCCTCTAAAGAGTCCCATTACTTC. Amino acid sequence: CASSLASKESHYF.